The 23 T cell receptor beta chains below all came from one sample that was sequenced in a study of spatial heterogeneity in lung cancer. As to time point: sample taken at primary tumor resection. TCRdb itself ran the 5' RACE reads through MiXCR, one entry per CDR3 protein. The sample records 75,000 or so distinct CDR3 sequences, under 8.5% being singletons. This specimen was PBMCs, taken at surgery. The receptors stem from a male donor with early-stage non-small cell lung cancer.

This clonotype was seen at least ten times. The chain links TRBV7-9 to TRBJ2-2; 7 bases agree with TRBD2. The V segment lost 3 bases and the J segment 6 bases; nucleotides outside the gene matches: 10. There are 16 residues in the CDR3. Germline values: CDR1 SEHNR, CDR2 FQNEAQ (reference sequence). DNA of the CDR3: TGTGCCAGCAGCTTTCCGGAAGCGGGGCGCGCCGGGGAGCTGTTTTTT. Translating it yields CASSFPEAGRAGELFF.

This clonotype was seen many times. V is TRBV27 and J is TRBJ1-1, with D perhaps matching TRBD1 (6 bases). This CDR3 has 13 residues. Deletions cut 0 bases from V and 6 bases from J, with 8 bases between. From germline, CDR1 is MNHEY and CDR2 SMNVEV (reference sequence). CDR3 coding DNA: TGTGCCAGCAGTTTATCGCACAGGGCTGAAGCTTTCTTT. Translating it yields CASSLSHRAEAFF.

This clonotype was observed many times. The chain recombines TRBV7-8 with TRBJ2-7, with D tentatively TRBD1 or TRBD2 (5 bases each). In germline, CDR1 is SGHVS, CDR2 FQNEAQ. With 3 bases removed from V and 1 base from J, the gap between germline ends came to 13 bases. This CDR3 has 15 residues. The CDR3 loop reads CASSLGTTGSYEQYF. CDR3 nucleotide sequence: TGTGCCAGCAGCTTGGGGACGACGGGTTCCTACGAGCAGTACTTC.

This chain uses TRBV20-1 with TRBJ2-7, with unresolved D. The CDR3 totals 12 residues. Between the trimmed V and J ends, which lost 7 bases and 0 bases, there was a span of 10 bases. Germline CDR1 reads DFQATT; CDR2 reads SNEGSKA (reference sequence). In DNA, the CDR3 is TGCAGTGTAACGGGCGACTCCTACGAGCAGTACTTC. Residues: CSVTGDSYEQYF.

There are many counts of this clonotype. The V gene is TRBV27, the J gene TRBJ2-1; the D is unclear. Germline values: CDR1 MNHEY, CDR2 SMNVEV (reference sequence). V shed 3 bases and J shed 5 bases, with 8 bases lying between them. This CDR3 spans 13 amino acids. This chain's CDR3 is CASSFSPDNEQFF. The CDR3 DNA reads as TGTGCCAGCAGTTTCAGCCCGGACAATGAGCAGTTCTTC.

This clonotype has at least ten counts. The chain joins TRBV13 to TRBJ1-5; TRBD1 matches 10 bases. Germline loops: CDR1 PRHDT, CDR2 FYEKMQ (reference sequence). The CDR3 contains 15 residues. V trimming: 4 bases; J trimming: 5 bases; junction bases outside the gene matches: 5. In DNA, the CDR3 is TGTGCCAGCAGCTCCGGGACAGGGGCCTATCAGCCCCAGCATTTT. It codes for CASSSGTGAYQPQHF.

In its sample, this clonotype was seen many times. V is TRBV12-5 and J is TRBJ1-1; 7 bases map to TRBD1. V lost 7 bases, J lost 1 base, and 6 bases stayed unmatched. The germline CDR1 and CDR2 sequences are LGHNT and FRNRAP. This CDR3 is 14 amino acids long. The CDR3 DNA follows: TGTGCTAGTGCCTCGGGACAGACGAACACTGAAGCTTTCTTT. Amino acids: CASASGQTNTEAFF.

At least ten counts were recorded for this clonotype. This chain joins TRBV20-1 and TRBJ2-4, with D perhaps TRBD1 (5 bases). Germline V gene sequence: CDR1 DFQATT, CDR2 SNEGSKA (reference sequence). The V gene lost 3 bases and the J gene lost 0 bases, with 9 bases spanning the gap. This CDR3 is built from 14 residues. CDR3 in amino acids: CSARDNSAKNIQYF. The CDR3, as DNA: TGCAGTGCTAGGGACAATTCAGCCAAAAACATTCAGTACTTC.

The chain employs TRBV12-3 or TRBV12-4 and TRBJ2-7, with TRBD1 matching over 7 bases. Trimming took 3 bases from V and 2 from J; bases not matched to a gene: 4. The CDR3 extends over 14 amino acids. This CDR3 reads CASSFKDRPYEQYF. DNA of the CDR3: TGTGCCAGCAGTTTTAAGGACAGGCCCTACGAGCAGTACTTC.

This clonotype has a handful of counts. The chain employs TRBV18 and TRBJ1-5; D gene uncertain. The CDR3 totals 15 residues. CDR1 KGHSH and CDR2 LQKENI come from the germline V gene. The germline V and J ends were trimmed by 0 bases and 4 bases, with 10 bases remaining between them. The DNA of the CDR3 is TGTGCCAGCTCACCACCGGGTCGTGTTAATCAGCCCCAGCATTTT. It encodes CASSPPGRVNQPQHF.

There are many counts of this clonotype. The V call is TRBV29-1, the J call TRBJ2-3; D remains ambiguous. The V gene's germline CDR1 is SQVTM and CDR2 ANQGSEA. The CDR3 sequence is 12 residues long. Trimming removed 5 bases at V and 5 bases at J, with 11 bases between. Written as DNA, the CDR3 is TGCAGCGTTATGGTAGCCGTAGATACGCAGTATTTT. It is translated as CSVMVAVDTQYF.

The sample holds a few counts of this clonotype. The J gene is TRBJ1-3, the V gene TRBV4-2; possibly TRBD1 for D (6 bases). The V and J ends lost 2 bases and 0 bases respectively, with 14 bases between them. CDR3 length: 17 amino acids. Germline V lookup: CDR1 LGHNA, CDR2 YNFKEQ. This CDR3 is CASSQSVQGLSGNTIYF. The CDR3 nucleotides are TGTGCCAGCAGCCAATCGGTACAGGGACTCTCTGGAAACACCATATATTTT.

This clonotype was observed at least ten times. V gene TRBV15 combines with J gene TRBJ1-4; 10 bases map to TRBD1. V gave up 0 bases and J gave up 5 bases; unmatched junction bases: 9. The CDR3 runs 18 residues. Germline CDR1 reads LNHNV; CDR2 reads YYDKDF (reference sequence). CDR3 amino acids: CATSRDDLDRGRNEKLFF. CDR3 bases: TGTGCCACCAGCAGAGATGACCTCGACAGGGGGCGGAATGAAAAACTGTTTTTT.

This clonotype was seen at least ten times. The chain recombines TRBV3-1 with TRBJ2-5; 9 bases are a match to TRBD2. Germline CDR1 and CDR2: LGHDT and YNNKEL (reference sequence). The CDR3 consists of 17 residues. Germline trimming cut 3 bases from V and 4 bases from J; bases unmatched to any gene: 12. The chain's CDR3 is CASSHLGTAGGRETQYF. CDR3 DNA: TGTGCCAGCAGCCACCTGGGAACGGCGGGAGGGCGAGAGACCCAGTACTTC.

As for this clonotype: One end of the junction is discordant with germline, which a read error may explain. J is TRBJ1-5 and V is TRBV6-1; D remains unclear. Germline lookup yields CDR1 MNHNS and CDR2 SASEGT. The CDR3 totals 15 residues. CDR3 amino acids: CASSEAGGSNRPQHF. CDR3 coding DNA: TGTGCCAGCAGTGAAGCTGGCGGTAGCAATCGGCCCCAGCATTTT.

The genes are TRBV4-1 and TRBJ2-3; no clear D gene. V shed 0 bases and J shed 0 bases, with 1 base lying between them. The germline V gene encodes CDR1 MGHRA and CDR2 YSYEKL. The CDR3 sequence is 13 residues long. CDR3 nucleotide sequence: TGCGCCAGCAGCCAAGAGAGCACAGATACGCAGTATTTT. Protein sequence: CASSQESTDTQYF.

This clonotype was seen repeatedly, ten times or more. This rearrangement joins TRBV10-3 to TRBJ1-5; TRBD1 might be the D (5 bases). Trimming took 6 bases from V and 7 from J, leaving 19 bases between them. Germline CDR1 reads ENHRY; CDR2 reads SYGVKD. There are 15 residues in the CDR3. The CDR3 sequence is CAISDRDGGYQPQHF. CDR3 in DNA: TGTGCCATCAGCGACCGGGACGGTGGGTACCAGCCCCAGCATTTT.

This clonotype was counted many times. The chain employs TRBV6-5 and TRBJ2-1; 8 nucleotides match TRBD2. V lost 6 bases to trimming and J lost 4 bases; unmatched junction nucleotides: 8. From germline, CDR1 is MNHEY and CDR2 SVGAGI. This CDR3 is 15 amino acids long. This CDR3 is CASSPTSGWYNEQFF. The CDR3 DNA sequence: TGTGCCAGCAGCCCAACTAGCGGTTGGTACAATGAGCAGTTCTTC.

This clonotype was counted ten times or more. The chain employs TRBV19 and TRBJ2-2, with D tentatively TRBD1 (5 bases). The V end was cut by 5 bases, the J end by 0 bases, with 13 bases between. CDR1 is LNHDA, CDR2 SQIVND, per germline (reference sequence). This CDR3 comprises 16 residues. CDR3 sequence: CASSPRGLSNTGELFF. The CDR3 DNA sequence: TGTGCCAGTAGTCCTAGGGGTCTTTCGAACACCGGGGAGCTGTTTTTT.

The CDR3 bases are TGCAGTGCTACGGGACTAGCGGGAGAAGAAGAGACCCAGTACTTC. This encodes CSATGLAGEEETQYF. This chain joins TRBV20-1 and TRBJ2-5; TRBD2 aligns across 14 bases. CDR3 size: 15 residues. CDR1 is DFQATT and CDR2 is SNEGSKA in the germline V gene (reference sequence). With V trimmed by 4 bases and J by 3 bases, 4 bases remained unmatched.

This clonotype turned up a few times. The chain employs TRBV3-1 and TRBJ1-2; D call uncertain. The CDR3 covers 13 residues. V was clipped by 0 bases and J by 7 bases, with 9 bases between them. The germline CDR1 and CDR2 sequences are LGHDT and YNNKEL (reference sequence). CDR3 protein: CASSQDQPSGYTF. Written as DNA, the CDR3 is TGTGCCAGCAGCCAAGATCAACCCAGTGGCTACACCTTC.

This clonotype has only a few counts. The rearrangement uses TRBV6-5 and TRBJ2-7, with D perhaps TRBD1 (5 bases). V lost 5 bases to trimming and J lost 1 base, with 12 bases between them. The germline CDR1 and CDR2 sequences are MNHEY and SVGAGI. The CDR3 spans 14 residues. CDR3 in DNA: TGTGCCAGCAGTACCCACAGGAGTTCCTACGAGCAGTACTTC. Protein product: CASSTHRSSYEQYF.

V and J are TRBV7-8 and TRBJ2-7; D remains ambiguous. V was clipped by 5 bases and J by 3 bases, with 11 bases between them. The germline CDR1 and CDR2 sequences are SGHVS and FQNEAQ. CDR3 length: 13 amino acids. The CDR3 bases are TGTGCCAGCAGCCTTTCAGGTGGCTACGAGCAGTACTTC. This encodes CASSLSGGYEQYF.